In this sample, the clone carrying this T cell receptor (beta chain) turned up a few times. This sample is drawn from a study of patients and donors after allogeneic stem cell transplantation. This CDR3 contains 16 residues. Germline V lookup: CDR1 SGHRS, CDR2 YFSETQ. The V and J ends lost 6 bases and 2 bases respectively, with 15 bases between them. MiXCR was run by TCRdb on the RT-PCR reads, yielding one entry per CDR3 protein. The table records some 230,000 distinct CDR3 sequences, roughly an eighth of them present only once. The source material was blood, either unsorted or a sorted T cell fraction (not recorded which). The sequence derives from a human donor who was either an allogeneic HSCT recipient or a stem cell or donor lymphocyte infusion donor (not recorded which). It is not recorded whose cells these are; they may come from a transplant donor. The J gene is TRBJ2-6, the V gene TRBV5-1, with D possibly TRBD2 on 6 matching bases. This CDR3 is CASTPPGGAGANVLTF. CDR3 in DNA: TGCGCCAGCACCCCCCCCGGGGGTGCTGGGGCCAACGTCCTGACTTTC.